Shown below are 28 T cell receptor beta chains from a single sample sequenced in a study of shared clonotypes between healthy human individuals. Data came from immunoSEQ multiplex PCR; TCRdb stores just in-frame clones and leaves some out. The table includes about 480,000 clones, 75% to 80% detected once. The sequenced sample was PBMCs. These receptor sequences come from a woman between 35 and 50 years old in good health. Some clones in this sample may be carry-over from other donors' samples.

The DNA for the CDR3 is TGTGCCAGCATTGGGGTCGAGCAGTACTTC. It is translated as CASIGVEQYF. The rearrangement links TRBV6-5 to TRBJ2-7; D call uncertain. The germline V and J ends were trimmed by 7 bases and 6 bases, with 7 bases remaining between them. Germline CDR1 MNHEY, CDR2 SVGAGI. This CDR3 contains 10 residues.

This clone appeared a single time. The chain joins TRBV19 to TRBJ2-6; no definite D call. The CDR3 extends over 15 amino acids. The V gene lost 1 base and the J gene lost 0 bases, with 4 bases spanning the gap. Germline CDR1 LNHDA, CDR2 SQIVND (reference sequence). The CDR3 bases are TGTGCCAGTAGTATAGGGTTCTCTGGGGCCAACGTCCTGACTTTC. Amino acid sequence: CASSIGFSGANVLTF.

A single count supports this clone. This may arise from a read error, as a much more abundant clone is one base away. Other DNA sequences in the same sample also yield this CDR3. The V call is TRBV6-1, the J call TRBJ2-7, with 8 bases identical to TRBD2. Germline assignment: CDR1 MNHNS and CDR2 SASEGT. With 6 bases clipped from V and 4 bases from J, the junction kept 11 bases outside the gene matches. This CDR3 spans 15 amino acids. The CDR3 spells CASSADAGGVYEQYF. In nucleotides, the CDR3 is TGTGCCAGCAGCGCAGACGCCGGGGGGGTGTACGAGCAGTACTTC.

The CDR3 here is CASSYGSQPQHF. The DNA for the CDR3 is TGTGCCAGCAGTTATGGAAGTCAGCCCCAGCATTTT. The chain links TRBV6-6 to TRBJ1-5; D remains unclear. Per germline, CDR1 MNHNY and CDR2 SVGAGI (reference sequence). The CDR3 loop spans 12 amino acids. Trimming took off 3 bases at V and 6 bases at J, with 6 bases between the two ends.

This clone has just one count. This chain links TRBV28 with TRBJ1-1, with 7 bases matching TRBD1. CDR3 size: 13 residues. Germline V CDR1 and CDR2: MDHEN, SYDVKM. V lost 5 bases to trimming and J lost 2 bases; unmatched junction nucleotides: 2. CDR3 sequence: CASSRDSNTEAFF. The DNA for the CDR3 is TGTGCCAGCAGTAGGGACAGCAACACTGAAGCTTTCTTT.

The gene calls are TRBV7-3 and TRBJ2-1; D is unresolved. CDR1 is SGHTA, CDR2 FQGTGA, per germline. CDR3 size: 19 residues. Trimming removed 2 bases at V and 4 bases at J, with 24 bases between. The CDR3 coding sequence is TGTGCCAGCAGCTTATGGTCCCGCCGGGTCTCCTCACCGTACAATGAGCAGTTCTTC. It translates to CASSLWSRRVSSPYNEQFF.

The chain employs TRBV6-1 and TRBJ2-7; D remains unclear. Germline values: CDR1 MNHNS, CDR2 SASEGT. The ends were cut back, 1 base at V and 3 bases at J, with 7 bases in the middle. This CDR3 spans 13 amino acids. This CDR3 is CASSEDRFYEQYF. CDR3 coding DNA: TGTGCCAGCAGTGAAGATCGATTCTACGAGCAGTACTTC.

This clone was recorded once. V is TRBV6-5 and J is TRBJ2-2, with TRBD1 as a possible D gene (5 bases). This CDR3 has 15 amino acids. V shed 6 bases and J shed 4 bases, with 15 bases lying between them. Germline V gene sequence: CDR1 MNHEY, CDR2 SVGAGI. The CDR3 protein is CASSRTGSGTGELFF. DNA of the CDR3: TGTGCCAGCAGCAGAACAGGTTCGGGCACCGGGGAGCTGTTTTTT.

V usage is TRBV5-1 and J usage is TRBJ1-3, with a weak D call TRBD1 (6 bases). V lost 7 bases and J lost 0, with 11 bases in between. The CDR3 runs 14 residues. Per the germline V gene, CDR1 is SGHRS and CDR2 is YFSETQ. In DNA, the CDR3 is TGCGCCAGCGGGGTGGACAGCTCTGGAAACACCATATATTTT. This sequence encodes CASGVDSSGNTIYF.

The chain employs TRBV10-3 and TRBJ2-5; 10 nucleotides align to TRBD2. The better agreement between TRBJ2-7 and the DNA end casts doubt on the J call. The CDR3 spans 17 residues. Germline loops: CDR1 ENHRY, CDR2 SYGVKD. This chain's CDR3 is CAIKSGLVSGRTYEQYF. As DNA, the CDR3 is TGTGCCATCAAGTCGGGCTTGGTTAGCGGGAGGACGTACGAGCAGTACTTC.

This clone was seen many times. This chain connects TRBV7-3 to TRBJ2-2, with 8 bases fitting TRBD1. The CDR3 extends over 16 amino acids. CDR1 is SGHTA, CDR2 FQGTGA, per germline. The V and J ends lost 4 bases and 0 bases, in that order; junction bases with no gene match: 4. CDR3 region: CASSSTGAANTGELFF. The CDR3 region has the DNA TGTGCCAGCAGCTCGACAGGGGCCGCGAACACCGGGGAGCTGTTTTTT.

The genes are TRBV28 and TRBJ2-5, with unresolved D. The CDR3 spans 12 residues. Trimming took off 5 bases at V and 1 base at J, with 5 bases between the two ends. Germline V gene data show CDR1 as MDHEN and CDR2 as SYDVKM. CDR3 amino acids: CASSSAQETQYF. The CDR3 DNA is TGTGCCAGCAGTAGCGCCCAAGAGACCCAGTACTTC.

In the case of this clone: This could be a read error, since a much larger clone is one nucleotide away. This chain connects TRBV10-3 to TRBJ2-3, with D unresolved. This CDR3 is 13 amino acids long. The V end lost 0 bases, the J end lost 1 base, and 2 bases lay between the germline ends. Germline V gene lookup returns CDR1 ENHRY and CDR2 SYGVKD. CDR3 amino acids: CAISESGTDTQYF. The CDR3 DNA is TGTGCCATCAGTGAGTCGGGCACAGATACGCAGTATTTT.

The rearrangement links TRBV7-9 to TRBJ2-2; 9 bases are shared with TRBD2. Germline CDR1 and CDR2: SEHNR and FQNEAQ (reference sequence). V lost 2 bases, J lost 8 bases, and 6 bases stayed unmatched. CDR3 length equals 15 residues. CDR3 residues: CASSLTSSGKGELFF. The CDR3 nucleotides are TGTGCCAGCAGCTTAACGTCTAGCGGGAAGGGGGAGCTGTTTTTT.

The J gene is TRBJ2-7, the V gene TRBV27, with 15 bases aligning to TRBD2. Germline lookup yields CDR1 MNHEY and CDR2 SMNVEV (reference sequence). This CDR3 comprises 15 residues. V was clipped by 6 bases and J by 4 bases; unmatched bases: 4. For the CDR3, the DNA is TGTGCCAGCAGCTCTGGGACTAGCGGGAGGTACGAGCAGTACTTC. The encoded protein is CASSSGTSGRYEQYF.

In nucleotides, the CDR3 is TGTGCCAGCTCACCCAACGAGCGGGAGGTGGCCAATGAGCAGTTCTTC. Residues: CASSPNEREVANEQFF. The rearrangement joins TRBV18 to TRBJ2-1; 9 nucleotides align to TRBD2. The CDR3 sequence is 16 residues long. Looked up from germline, CDR1 is KGHSH and CDR2 is LQKENI. Trimming removed 3 bases from V and 6 bases from J; junction bases left unmatched: 9.

The chain links TRBV18 to TRBJ2-3, with 8 nucleotides matching TRBD2. This CDR3 has 17 residues. Trimming cost V 0 bases and J 0 bases; bases outside gene matches: 5. In germline, CDR1 is KGHSH, CDR2 LQKENI. In DNA, the CDR3 is TGTGCCAGCTCACCACCGGGCGCGGGAGGCAGCACAGATACGCAGTATTTT. This translates into CASSPPGAGGSTDTQYF.

This clone has at least ten counts. The CDR3 nucleotides read TGTGCCAGCAGCTTAGAGGGGACTAGCGGGAGATTTGGGCAGTTCTTC. Translated: CASSLEGTSGRFGQFF. The gene calls are TRBV11-2 and TRBJ2-1, with TRBD2 identical over 14 bases. Germline lookup yields CDR1 SGHAT and CDR2 FQNNGV. The trim removed 0 bases at V and 12 bases at J, leaving 7 bases unmatched. This CDR3 is 16 amino acids long.

There are a few counts of this clone. The J gene is TRBJ2-7, the V gene TRBV27, with 7 bases identical to TRBD1. Germline assignment: CDR1 MNHEY and CDR2 SMNVEV (reference sequence). Trimming cost V 10 bases and J 5 bases; bases outside gene matches: 11. The CDR3 spans 13 residues. Here the CDR3 DNA reads TGTGCCACCAGACAGGGTTATTGGGACGAGCAGTACTTC. The encoded protein is CATRQGYWDEQYF.

The rearrangement uses TRBV6-1 and TRBJ2-1, with D uncertain. The CDR3 covers 14 residues. Per germline, CDR1 MNHNS and CDR2 SASEGT. V was clipped by 7 bases and J by 6 bases, with 16 bases between them. The DNA of the CDR3 is TGTGCCAGCAACCTAAATTGGGTGTCCAATGAGCAGTTCTTC. As protein: CASNLNWVSNEQFF.

The V gene is TRBV12-2, the J gene TRBJ1-5. TRBV12-2 is described as a pseudogene. This CDR3 has 18 residues. The CDR3 bases are TGTGCAAGTCGCCCCCCTGGCGCGGGTGGGAGGAGCAATCAGCCCCAGCATTTT. Its protein product is CASRPPGAGGRSNQPQHF.

V usage is TRBV30 and J usage is TRBJ2-7, with 8 bases fitting TRBD2. The CDR3 consists of 15 residues. The ends lost 3 bases at V and 0 bases at J; junction bases unmatched: 7. Germline lookup yields CDR1 GTSNPN and CDR2 SVGIG (reference sequence). CDR3 protein: CAWSLAGFLSYEQYF. CDR3 coding DNA: TGTGCCTGGAGCCTAGCGGGCTTCCTCTCCTACGAGCAGTACTTC.

This clone is a singleton in its sample. The chain recombines TRBV28 with TRBJ2-4, with 11 bases lining up with TRBD2. The trim removed 3 bases at V and 7 bases at J, leaving 8 bases unmatched. CDR3 size: 16 residues. CDR1 and CDR2 from the germline V gene are MDHEN and SYDVKM. CDR3 amino acids: CASSFVAGGPPNIQYF. DNA for the CDR3: TGTGCCAGCAGTTTTGTAGCGGGAGGGCCACCGAACATTCAGTACTTC. The full variable domain, with the rest looked up from reference TRBV28 and TRBJ2-4, is DVKVTQSSRYLVKRTGEKVFLECVQDMDHENMFWYRQDPGLGLRLIYFSYDVKMKEKGDIPEGYSVSREKKERFSLILESASTNQTSMYLCASSFVAGGPPNIQYFGAGTRLSVL.

The rearrangement joins TRBV27 to TRBJ2-1; maybe TRBD2 (6 bases). Deletions cut 7 bases from V and 0 bases from J, with 16 bases between. The CDR3 is made up of 16 amino acids. Germline V gives CDR1 MNHEY, CDR2 SMNVEV (reference sequence). The CDR3 bases are TGTGCCAGCACGAGTAGCGGCTATAGCTCCTACAATGAGCAGTTCTTC. Protein: CASTSSGYSSYNEQFF.

In this sample, this clone turned up many times. The chain has TRBV2 and TRBJ2-2; D gene unclear. V dropped 6 bases and J dropped 1 base, with 9 bases sitting between them. The CDR3 consists of 14 residues. CDR1 is SNHLY and CDR2 is FYNNEI in the germline V gene. The DNA for the CDR3 is TGTGCCAGCAGGGCCGACATGAACACCGGGGAGCTGTTTTTT. Translated, it gives CASRADMNTGELFF.

The chain couples TRBV14 to TRBJ2-4, with unresolved D. The germline V gene encodes CDR1 SGHDN and CDR2 FVKESK. With 2 bases removed from V and 7 bases from J, the gap between germline ends came to 6 bases. This CDR3 contains 12 residues. The CDR3 loop reads CASSQSQNIQYF. The CDR3 coding sequence is TGTGCCAGCAGCCAATCACAGAACATTCAGTACTTC.

V gene TRBV18 combines with J gene TRBJ2-2; D is uncertain. The germline gives CDR1 KGHSH, CDR2 LQKENI. The CDR3 runs to 14 residues. Trimming left V 1 base short and J 4 bases short, with 7 bases between. This CDR3 is CASSPLLRTGELFF. In DNA, the CDR3 is TGTGCCAGCTCACCACTATTACGCACCGGGGAGCTGTTTTTT.

The CDR3 here is CAWSLRGTQPQHF. The CDR3 nucleotides read TGTGCCTGGAGTCTCCGGGGGACACAGCCCCAGCATTTT. This chain joins TRBV30 and TRBJ1-5; D possibly corresponds to TRBD1 (6 bases). The germline V gene encodes CDR1 GTSNPN and CDR2 SVGIG (reference sequence). Trimming cost V 2 bases and J 7 bases, with 12 bases left between them. CDR3 length: 13 residues. The full variable domain, rest sourced from reference TRBV30 and TRBJ1-5, is SQTIHQWPATLVQPVGSPLSLECTVEGTSNPNLYWYRQAAGRGLQLLFYSVGIGQISSEVPQNLSASRPQDRQFILSSKKLLLSDSGFYLCAWSLRGTQPQHFGDGTRLSIL.